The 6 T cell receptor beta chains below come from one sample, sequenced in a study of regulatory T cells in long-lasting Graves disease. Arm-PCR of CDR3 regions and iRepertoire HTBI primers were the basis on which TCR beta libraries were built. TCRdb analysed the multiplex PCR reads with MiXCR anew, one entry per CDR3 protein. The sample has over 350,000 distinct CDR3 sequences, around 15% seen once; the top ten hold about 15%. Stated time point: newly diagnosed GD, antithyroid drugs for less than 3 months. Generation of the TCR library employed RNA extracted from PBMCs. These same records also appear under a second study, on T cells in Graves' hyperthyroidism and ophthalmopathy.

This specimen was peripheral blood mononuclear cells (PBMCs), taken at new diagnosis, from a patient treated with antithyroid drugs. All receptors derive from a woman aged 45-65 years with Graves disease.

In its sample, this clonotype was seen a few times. The CDR3 coding sequence is TGCAGTGCTAGGCCCCTTTCCAGTTTCGATGAGCAGTTCTTC. Its translation: CSARPLSSFDEQFF. The chain is built from TRBV20-1 and TRBJ2-1; D is unresolved. This CDR3 is built from 14 residues. Trimming took 3 bases from V and 8 from J, leaving 17 bases between them. Germline CDR1 is DFQATT and CDR2 is SNEGSKA (reference sequence).

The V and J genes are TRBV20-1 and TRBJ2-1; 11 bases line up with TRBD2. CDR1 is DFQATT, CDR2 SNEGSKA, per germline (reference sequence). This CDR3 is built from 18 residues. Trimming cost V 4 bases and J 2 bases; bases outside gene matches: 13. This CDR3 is CSATVAGGGLRTYNEQFF. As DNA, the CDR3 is TGCAGTGCTACCGTAGCGGGAGGGGGGCTAAGAACCTACAATGAGCAGTTCTTC.

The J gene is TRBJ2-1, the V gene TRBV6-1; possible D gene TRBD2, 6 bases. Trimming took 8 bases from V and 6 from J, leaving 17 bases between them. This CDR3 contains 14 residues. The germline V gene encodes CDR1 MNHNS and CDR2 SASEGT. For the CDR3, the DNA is TGTGCCAGCGAGGGGACTCGTGGTAGCAATGAGCAGTTCTTC. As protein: CASEGTRGSNEQFF.

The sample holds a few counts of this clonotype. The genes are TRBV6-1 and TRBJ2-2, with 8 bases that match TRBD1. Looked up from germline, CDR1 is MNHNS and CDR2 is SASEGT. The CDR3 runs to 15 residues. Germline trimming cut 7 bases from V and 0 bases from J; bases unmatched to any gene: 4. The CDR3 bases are TGTGCCAGCAAGAGGACAGGGACGAACACCGGGGAGCTGTTTTTT. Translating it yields CASKRTGTNTGELFF.

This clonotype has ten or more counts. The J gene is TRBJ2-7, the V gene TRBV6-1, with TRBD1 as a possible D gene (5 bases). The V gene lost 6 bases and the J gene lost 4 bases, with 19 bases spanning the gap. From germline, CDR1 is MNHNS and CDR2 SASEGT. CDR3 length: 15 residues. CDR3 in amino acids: CASRIDLGPAYEQYF. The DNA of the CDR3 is TGTGCCAGCAGGATTGACCTGGGGCCCGCATACGAGCAGTACTTC.

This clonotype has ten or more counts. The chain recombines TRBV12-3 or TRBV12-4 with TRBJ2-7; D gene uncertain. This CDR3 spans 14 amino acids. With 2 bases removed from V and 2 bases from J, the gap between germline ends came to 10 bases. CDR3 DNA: TGTGCCAGCAGTTTAAGGAGCGTACCCTACGAGCAGTACTTC. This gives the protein CASSLRSVPYEQYF.